This TCR beta chain was identified during a study of Graves' ophthalmopathy and Graves' hyperthyroidism. Amplification targeted the TCR beta CDR3 regions, with RNA transcripts as the source material. First-round RT-PCR with HTBI primers preceded a second-round multiplex PCR. TCRdb reprocessed the multiplex PCR reads via MiXCR and lists one record per CDR3 protein. Of 620,000 or so distinct CDR3 sequences listed, about 24% are singletons. J was trimmed by 4 bases and V by 4 bases; bases with no gene match: 8. The CDR3 is made up of 15 amino acids. Germline V gene lookup returns CDR1 SGHAT and CDR2 FQNNGV. This clonotype has at least ten counts. The hyperthyroidism patients had a new diagnosis of under 2 months' duration and were aged 18 to 65.

The rearrangement uses TRBV11-2 and TRBJ2-7, with 9 bases identical to TRBD1. Sequencing input: peripheral blood. The source is a young woman with stable Graves' hyperthyroidism. Some clones in this sample may be carry-over from other donors' samples. The CDR3 region has the DNA TGTGCCAGCAGCTATCCGGGACAGGGAGTGTACGAGCAGTACTTC. Protein: CASSYPGQGVYEQYF.